Each of the 31 T cell receptor beta chains below was sequenced from the same sample in a study of OX40 agonist ivuxolimab in advanced cancers. Using immunoSEQ multiplex PCR, the repertoire was profiled, and TCRdb retains in-frame clones only, with some absent. The table includes 35,000 to 40,000 clones, over 60% detected once. Specimen: CD4+ or CD8+ T cells sorted from blood, collected in a trial of the OX40 agonist ivuxolimab. These receptors all stem from an adult with an advanced solid tumor such as melanoma, head and neck, liver or kidney cancer.

There are a few counts of this clone. The CDR3 bases are TGTGCCAGCAGTTTTGAGGATCCTCCTAACTATGGCTACACCTTC. This sequence encodes CASSFEDPPNYGYTF. The rearrangement joins TRBV6-6 to TRBJ1-2; no reliable D call. This CDR3 region has 15 residues. Germline V gene lookup returns CDR1 MNHNY and CDR2 SVGAGI (reference sequence). V gave up 4 bases and J gave up 0 bases, with 12 bases separating them.

The rearrangement uses TRBV5-1 and TRBJ2-7; TRBD2 aligns across 12 bases. V lost 2 bases, J lost 6 bases, and 6 bases stayed unmatched. Germline loops: CDR1 SGHRS, CDR2 YFSETQ. The CDR3 loop spans 15 amino acids. CDR3 residues: CASSLTSGRSAEQYF. The CDR3 bases are TGCGCCAGCAGCTTAACTAGCGGGAGGTCGGCCGAGCAGTACTTC.

This clone showed up just a few times. The chain joins TRBV5-1 to TRBJ2-5; 8 bases align to TRBD2. The germline gives CDR1 SGHRS, CDR2 YFSETQ. Germline trimming cut 4 bases from V and 0 bases from J; bases unmatched to any gene: 8. The CDR3 is 16 residues long. The CDR3 protein is CASSPGSGMYQETQYF. For the CDR3, the DNA is TGCGCCAGCAGCCCAGGTAGCGGGATGTACCAAGAGACCCAGTACTTC.

The chain recombines TRBV6-6 with TRBJ2-2; D is ambiguous. This CDR3 is 13 amino acids long. Trimming shortened V by 0 bases and J by 9 bases, and 8 bases separated the two germline ends. Germline V gene sequence: CDR1 MNHNY, CDR2 SVGAGI (reference sequence). CDR3 nucleotides: TGTGCCAGCAGTTACTCGACGGGTCGGGAGCTGTTTTTT. Its translation is CASSYSTGRELFF.

The genes are TRBV27 and TRBJ1-2; D ambiguous. The CDR3 is 12 residues long. Trimming removed 4 bases from V and 8 bases from J, with 11 bases in between. Germline assignment: CDR1 MNHEY and CDR2 SMNVEV (reference sequence). As DNA, the CDR3 is TGTGCCAGCAGTTCGGGCGAACGGGGCTACACCTTC. Translating gives CASSSGERGYTF.

The chain is built from TRBV6-1 and TRBJ2-7; D unresolved. Per the germline V gene, CDR1 is MNHNS and CDR2 is SASEGT. Trimming shortened V by 6 bases and J by 2 bases, and 8 bases separated the two germline ends. The CDR3 has 12 residues. The DNA of the CDR3 is TGTGCCAGCAGGAAGTTGCCCTACGAGCAGTACTTC. Translation: CASRKLPYEQYF.

This clone is medium-sized. The chain has TRBV10-3 and TRBJ1-2; tentative D call: TRBD1 (6 bases). The V and J ends lost 3 bases and 9 bases respectively, with 14 bases between them. CDR1 and CDR2 (germline): ENHRY, SYGVKD. This CDR3 spans 13 amino acids. CDR3 loop: CAISEGQGNRYTF. The DNA for the CDR3 is TGTGCCATCAGTGAAGGGCAGGGGAATCGCTACACCTTC.

The gene calls are TRBV30 and TRBJ2-6; no clear D gene. The ends were cut back, 0 bases at V and 2 bases at J, with 8 bases in the middle. Per the germline V gene, CDR1 is GTSNPN and CDR2 is SVGIG (reference sequence). This CDR3 is built from 15 residues. CDR3 in amino acids: CAWSVGHPGANVLTF. The CDR3 coding sequence is TGTGCCTGGAGTGTAGGCCACCCTGGGGCCAACGTCCTGACTTTC. Looking up the rest from reference TRBV30 and TRBJ2-6 gives the full variable domain: SQTIHQWPATLVQPVGSPLSLECTVEGTSNPNLYWYRQAAGRGLQLLFYSVGIGQISSEVPQNLSASRPQDRQFILSSKKLLLSDSGFYLCAWSVGHPGANVLTFGAGSRLTVL.

The rearrangement uses TRBV7-9 and TRBJ2-7; D gene uncertain. Per germline, CDR1 SEHNR and CDR2 FQNEAQ (reference sequence). Deletions cut 2 bases from V and 2 bases from J, with 10 bases between. CDR3 length: 14 amino acids. CDR3 nucleotide sequence: TGTGCCAGCAGCTTAAGGGCGGATGCCTACGAGCAGTACTTC. Its protein is CASSLRADAYEQYF.

The gene calls are TRBV5-6 and TRBJ1-2, with 7 positions matching TRBD1. The CDR3 covers 15 residues. J lost 4 bases, V lost 0 bases, and 6 bases had no gene match. Germline V lookup: CDR1 SGHDT, CDR2 YYEEEE. The CDR3 DNA is TGTGCCAGCAGCTTGGTCTCAGGGGGTGTCTATGGCTACACCTTC. Protein sequence: CASSLVSGGVYGYTF. The entire variable domain, with the rest obtained from reference TRBV5-6 and TRBJ1-2, is as follows: DAGVTQSPTHLIKTRGQQVTLRCSPKSGHDTVSWYQQALGQGPQFIFQYYEEEERQRGNFPDRFSGHQFPNYSSELNVNALLLGDSALYLCASSLVSGGVYGYTFGSGTRLTVV.

This clone has more than one count but fewer than ten. The chain couples TRBV19 to TRBJ2-2; TRBD1 aligns across 7 bases. The CDR3 is 13 amino acids. Germline V gives CDR1 LNHDA, CDR2 SQIVND (reference sequence). The V gene end was trimmed by 5 bases and the J gene end by 6 bases; junction bases not matched to a gene: 3. The CDR3 region is CASSFTGAGELFF. DNA for the CDR3: TGTGCCAGTAGTTTTACAGGGGCCGGGGAGCTGTTTTTT.

V usage is TRBV5-6 and J usage is TRBJ1-2, with 7 positions matching TRBD1. V was clipped by 1 base and J by 6 bases; unmatched bases: 15. Germline CDR1 reads SGHDT; CDR2 reads YYEEEE. This CDR3 is built from 17 residues. As DNA, the CDR3 is TGTGCCAGCAGCTTGAGTTCCGCAGGGGGACTCGCCCATGGCTACACCTTC. Translated: CASSLSSAGGLAHGYTF.

This chain joins TRBV2 and TRBJ2-6; D remains unclear. The CDR3 contains 15 residues. Trimming removed 5 bases from V and 2 bases from J, with 10 bases in between. The germline CDR1 and CDR2 sequences are SNHLY and FYNNEI. The CDR3 spells CASSSDVTGANVLTF. The CDR3 nucleotides are TGTGCCAGCAGTTCGGACGTGACTGGGGCCAACGTCCTGACTTTC.

This clone was found once. The rearrangement joins TRBV28 to TRBJ2-1; 9 bases line up with TRBD2. The germline gives CDR1 MDHEN, CDR2 SYDVKM. This CDR3 contains 17 residues. The ends lost 5 bases at V and 10 bases at J; junction bases unmatched: 18. For the CDR3, the DNA is TGTGCCAGCAGTCGGCTAGCGGGACCCAGAGGGGGGTCGGAGCAGTTCTTC. Translating it yields CASSRLAGPRGGSEQFF. The full variable domain, with the rest looked up from reference TRBV28 and TRBJ2-1, is DVKVTQSSRYLVKRTGEKVFLECVQDMDHENMFWYRQDPGLGLRLIYFSYDVKMKEKGDIPEGYSVSREKKERFSLILESASTNQTSMYLCASSRLAGPRGGSEQFFGPGTRLTVL.

This rearrangement joins TRBV19 to TRBJ2-1; 7 bases align to TRBD2. This CDR3 is built from 14 residues. Germline-derived CDR1 and CDR2 are LNHDA and SQIVND (reference sequence). V lost 10 bases, J lost 1 base, and 7 bases stayed unmatched. CDR3 sequence (DNA): TGTGCCACCATGGGGCGGGGGTCCTACAATGAGCAGTTCTTC. It encodes CATMGRGSYNEQFF.

The genes are TRBV6-5 and TRBJ1-2; weak D call: TRBD1 (5 bases). The length of the CDR3 is 12 residues. CDR1 MNHEY and CDR2 SVGAGI come from the germline V gene. The V end was cut by 4 bases, the J end by 5 bases, with 8 bases between. Here the CDR3 DNA reads TGTGCCAGCAGTTGGACAAGGTATGGCTACACCTTC. Protein: CASSWTRYGYTF.

This chain links TRBV25-1 with TRBJ2-1; D not certain. The V gene's germline CDR1 is MGHDK and CDR2 SYGVNS. CDR3 length: 13 amino acids. V shed 0 bases and J shed 8 bases, with 8 bases lying between them. For the CDR3, the DNA is TGTGCCAGCAGTGAATATTTAAGCTATGAGCAGTTCTTC. As protein: CASSEYLSYEQFF.

This clone has just one count. This chain links TRBV25-1 with TRBJ1-2; unclear D gene. CDR1 MGHDK and CDR2 SYGVNS come from the germline V gene. Trimming removed 0 bases at V and 7 bases at J, with 9 bases between. The CDR3 length is 13 residues. The CDR3 reads CASSEYLKGGYTF. DNA of the CDR3: TGTGCCAGCAGTGAATATTTGAAGGGTGGCTACACCTTC.

This chain connects TRBV27 to TRBJ2-7; D possibly corresponds to TRBD2 (5 bases). V dropped 6 bases and J dropped 1 base, with 10 bases sitting between them. Germline V gene sequence: CDR1 MNHEY, CDR2 SMNVEV (reference sequence). CDR3 size: 13 residues. In nucleotides, the CDR3 is TGTGCCAGCAGAAGAGAGGGATCCTACGAGCAGTACTTC. Amino acids: CASRREGSYEQYF.

A word on this clone: At one of its ends the junction is not consistent with the germline gene, which may arise from a read error. This chain links TRBV7-7 with TRBJ2-5; D possibly corresponds to TRBD1 (8 bases). Germline V gene lookup returns CDR1 SSHAT and CDR2 FNYEAQ (reference sequence). This CDR3 spans 18 amino acids. Here the CDR3 DNA reads TGTGCTAGCAGCTTATACCACAGGGGGGAGGGAATCCAAGAGACCCAGTACTTC. Encoded protein: CASSLYHRGEGIQETQYF.

This rearrangement joins TRBV5-6 to TRBJ2-4, with 7 bases identical to TRBD1. This CDR3 has 18 amino acids. V lost 2 bases to trimming and J lost 1 base; unmatched junction nucleotides: 12. Germline CDR1 reads SGHDT; CDR2 reads YYEEEE. The CDR3 reads CASSFRGSVRSAKNIQYF. The CDR3 DNA reads TGTGCCAGCAGCTTCAGGGGGAGTGTAAGGTCGGCCAAAAACATTCAGTACTTC.

The DNA of the CDR3 is TGTGCCAGCAGCAAGGATCTTTGCCCAAGGACGACAGATACGCAGTATTTT. Its protein product is CASSKDLCPRTTDTQYF. This rearrangement joins TRBV21-1 to TRBJ2-3. TRBV21-1 is classified as a pseudogene. The CDR3 covers 17 residues.

J is TRBJ2-5 and V is TRBV9, with D unresolved. The CDR3 extends over 11 amino acids. Trimming removed 3 bases at V and 0 bases at J, with 0 bases between. Germline V gene lookup returns CDR1 SGDLS and CDR2 YYNGEE. The CDR3 DNA reads as TGTGCCAGCAGCGACCAAGAGACCCAGTACTTC. It translates to CASSDQETQYF.

The rearrangement uses TRBV5-5 and TRBJ2-3; 7 bases match TRBD2. The V gene end was trimmed by 2 bases and the J gene end by 0 bases; junction bases not matched to a gene: 3. Germline CDR1 SGHKS, CDR2 YYEKEE (reference sequence). This CDR3 region has 15 residues. CDR3 amino acids: CASSLLAFSTDTQYF. CDR3 nucleotide sequence: TGTGCCAGCAGCTTACTAGCGTTTAGCACAGATACGCAGTATTTT.

The chain couples TRBV6-6 to TRBJ1-5; D may be TRBD1 (6 bases). The germline CDR1 and CDR2 sequences are MNHNY and SVGAGI (reference sequence). V was pared by 6 bases and J by 0 bases, with 9 bases between. The CDR3 has 14 residues. Written as DNA, the CDR3 is TGTGCCAGCAGGGGGACACTTAGCAATCAGCCCCAGCATTTT. Amino acid sequence: CASRGTLSNQPQHF.

The V and J genes are TRBV28 and TRBJ1-1; TRBD1 might be the D (5 bases). V was cut by 3 bases and J by 6 bases, with 11 bases left in between. Germline V gene sequence: CDR1 MDHEN, CDR2 SYDVKM. The CDR3 is 13 amino acids. CDR3 DNA sequence: TGTGCCAGCAGTTTTTTAGGGGTTTCTGAAGCTTTCTTT. Translating gives CASSFLGVSEAFF.

This clone showed up just a few times. The J gene is TRBJ1-4, the V gene TRBV28; D is ambiguous. CDR1 is MDHEN, CDR2 SYDVKM, per germline. This CDR3 region has 14 residues. V lost 6 bases and J lost 10, with 18 bases in between. The CDR3: CASSPREGGGKLFF. The CDR3 coding sequence is TGTGCCAGCAGCCCAAGGGAGGGTGGTGGAAAACTGTTTTTT.

This sequence joins TRBV4-2 and TRBJ2-1; 9 nucleotides align to TRBD1. Looked up from germline, CDR1 is LGHNA and CDR2 is YNFKEQ. The CDR3 covers 15 residues. The ends lost 2 bases at V and 6 bases at J; junction bases unmatched: 5. The CDR3 sequence is CASSQWDRDGNEQFF. The DNA for the CDR3 is TGTGCCAGCAGCCAATGGGACAGGGATGGCAATGAGCAGTTCTTC.

This chain connects TRBV7-9 to TRBJ2-1; D might be TRBD1 (7 bases). The V and J ends lost 3 bases and 5 bases respectively, with 14 bases between them. CDR1 is SEHNR and CDR2 is FQNEAQ in the germline V gene (reference sequence). The CDR3 sequence is 15 residues long. The DNA for the CDR3 is TGTGCCAGCAGCTTCAGACAGGGAGGCCACAATGAGCAGTTCTTC. Its protein is CASSFRQGGHNEQFF.

The chain carries TRBV20-1 and TRBJ2-1; D unclear. The CDR3 sequence is 11 residues long. Trimming cost V 8 bases and J 6 bases, with 11 bases left between them. Germline CDR1 DFQATT, CDR2 SNEGSKA (reference sequence). The CDR3 spells CSPLRGNEQFF. Here the CDR3 DNA reads TGCAGTCCCCTTAGAGGCAATGAGCAGTTCTTC.

The rearrangement joins TRBV5-4 to TRBJ2-2; TRBD2 matches at 8 bases. Germline CDR1 and CDR2: SGHNT and YYREEE (reference sequence). CDR3 length equals 15 residues. V trimming: 6 bases; J trimming: 5 bases; junction bases outside the gene matches: 9. The CDR3: CASKEGSGGTGELFF. As DNA, the CDR3 is TGTGCCAGCAAGGAGGGGAGCGGGGGAACCGGGGAGCTGTTTTTT.